This T cell receptor (beta chain) came from a study of blood T cell repertoires in COVID-19. Study context: Whether acute or convalescent, the COVID-19 samples came from the United States, Italy and Spain.

This CDR3 region has 16 residues. From germline, CDR1 is SGHRS and CDR2 YFSETQ. The V and J ends lost 4 bases and 9 bases, in that order; junction bases with no gene match: 8. Seattle participants joined during active infection and were tracked over time. Method: immunoSEQ multiplex PCR; TCRdb's copy keeps in-frame clones and lacks some. The sample includes under 400,000 clones, 88% of them seen just once. The gene calls are TRBV5-1 and TRBJ1-6; 12 bases are shared with TRBD1. The sequence came from a woman aged 25 to 39 with COVID-19, enrolled during active disease. Sequencing was done on a sample of peripheral blood. The CDR3 DNA reads as TGCGCCAGCAGCCCGGGGACAGGGGGCAGGGGTTCACCCCTCCACTTT. Translated, it gives CASSPGTGGRGSPLHF.